The 2 T cell receptor beta chains below come from one sample, sequenced in a study of graft-versus-host responses after intestinal transplantation. For these receptors, no antigen is known. TCRdb's copy holds only in-frame clones and misses some; the assay was immunoSEQ multiplex PCR. The table has about 120,000 clones, 80% to 95% seen once. This material consisted of unstimulated CD4+ T cells sorted from spleen or lymph node cells, taken before intestinal transplant. Receptors were obtained from a human donor who received an intestinal transplant.

V and J are TRBV9 and TRBJ2-7; perhaps TRBD2 as D (6 bases). V gave up 4 bases and J gave up 3 bases, with 17 bases separating them. The CDR3 runs 15 residues. The germline V gene has CDR1 SGDLS and CDR2 YYNGEE. CDR3 sequence: CASSPLGGNGYEQYF. The CDR3 bases are TGTGCCAGCAGCCCCCTTGGAGGGAACGGCTACGAGCAGTACTTC.

This clone was detected once. The genes are TRBV6-1 and TRBJ2-5, with 12 positions matching TRBD1. The J call is in doubt because the DNA end fits TRBJ2-7 better. The CDR3 has 14 amino acids. The germline gives CDR1 MNHNS, CDR2 SASEGT. The CDR3 coding sequence is TGTGCCACCAGGGGGACAGGGGGCGGGTACGAGCAGTACTTC. Its protein product is CATRGTGGGYEQYF.